These T cell receptor beta chains were read from a single sample in a study of blood T cell repertoires in COVID-19. The method was immunoSEQ multiplex PCR; TCRdb's version includes in-frame clones alone and lacks a portion of them. This table holds 250,000 or so clones, roughly 89% found once. The sample taken for sequencing was peripheral blood. These receptors came from a middle-aged woman who had recovered from COVID-19. Each CDR3 is given with its conserved first and last residue. D genes are given only for firm matches. For some rows the clone size is stated as once, few or many, or as a class when expanded; others skip it.

v_gene	j_gene	d_gene	abundance	CDR3aa	CDR3nt
TRBV7-9	TRBJ1-1	-	-	CASSLVGGGLTEAFF	TGTGCCAGCAGCTTAGTGGGCGGGGGCCTAACTGAAGCTTTCTTT
TRBV11-3	TRBJ2-2	TRBD1	-	CASSRDRWAGELFF	TGTGCCAGCAGCCGGGACAGGTGGGCCGGGGAGCTGTTTTTT
TRBV27	TRBJ1-2	TRBD1	-	CASSFDRGYGYTF	TGTGCCAGCAGTTTCGACAGGGGGTATGGCTACACCTTC
TRBV28	TRBJ2-7	TRBD1	-	CASSDWDRGYEQYF	TGTGCCAGCAGTGACTGGGACAGGGGATACGAGCAGTACTTC
TRBV18	TRBJ2-2	-	-	CASSPRRTANTGELFF	TGTGCCAGCTCACCACGACGGACAGCGAACACCGGGGAGCTGTTTTTT
TRBV14	TRBJ1-6	-	-	CASSHFTGSTNSPLHF	TGTGCCAGCAGCCATTTTACGGGTTCCACTAATTCACCCCTCCACTTT
TRBV4-1	TRBJ2-2	-	many	CASSQVSGQTGELFF	TGCGCCAGCAGCCAAGTTAGCGGACAAACCGGGGAGCTGTTTTTT
TRBV3-1/TRBV3-2	TRBJ1-6	-	-	CASSQKDRTLNSPLHF	TGTGCCAGCAGCCAAAAAGACAGGACCCTGAATTCACCCCTCCACTTT
TRBV27	TRBJ2-7	-	-	CASSFNGVEQYF	TGTGCCAGCAGTTTCAACGGGGTCGAGCAGTACTTC
TRBV12-3/TRBV12-4	TRBJ1-1	TRBD1	-	CASSTGGYTEAFF	TGTGCCAGCAGTACAGGGGGTTACACTGAAGCTTTCTTT
TRBV11-3	TRBJ2-7	TRBD1	once	CASSSTGSLRGQYF	TGTGCCAGCAGCTCGACAGGGAGTCTAAGGGGGCAGTACTTC
TRBV19	TRBJ2-7	-	-	CASTRDGGNYEQYF	TGTGCCAGTACTCGAGATGGGGGGAACTACGAGCAGTACTTC
TRBV19	TRBJ1-4	-	-	CASSTIGELFF	TGTGCCAGTAGTACAATCGGAGAACTGTTTTTT
TRBV27	TRBJ1-6	TRBD1	-	CASSLGGTGGKPLHF	TGTGCCAGCAGTTTAGGAGGGACAGGGGGTAAACCCCTCCACTTT
TRBV5-4	TRBJ2-1	-	-	CASSSAPGEQFF	TGTGCCAGCAGCTCTGCCCCGGGAGAGCAGTTCTTC
TRBV7-2	TRBJ1-2	-	-	CASSGGAGYGYTF	TGTGCCAGCAGCGGCGGGGCCGGCTATGGCTACACCTTC
TRBV18	TRBJ1-3	-	once	CASSPSGRSGNTIYF	TGTGCCAGCTCACCATCAGGGAGGTCTGGAAACACCATATATTTT
TRBV29-1	TRBJ2-7	-	-	CSVDSAGGDEQYF	TGCAGCGTTGACAGCGCTGGAGGAGACGAGCAGTACTTC
TRBV3-1/TRBV3-2	TRBJ2-1	TRBD2	-	CASSLAGGHNEQFF	TGTGCCAGCAGTCTAGCGGGGGGCCACAATGAGCAGTTCTTC
TRBV30	TRBJ1-4	-	-	CAWGGQGQGEKLFF	TGTGCCTGGGGTGGGCAGGGCCAAGGTGAAAAACTGTTTTTT
TRBV6-4	TRBJ1-2	TRBD1	-	CASSVSGQGYGYTF	TGTGCCAGCAGTGTTTCCGGACAGGGGTATGGCTACACCTTC
TRBV28	TRBJ1-1	-	-	CASSQIHWNTEAFF	TGTGCCAGCAGCCAAATCCATTGGAACACTGAAGCTTTCTTT
TRBV5-5	TRBJ1-1	TRBD1	-	CASSLWQGAADAFF	TGTGCCAGCAGCTTATGGCAGGGGGCCGCTGATGCTTTCTTT
TRBV30	TRBJ1-1	TRBD1	-	CAWSPDRERAFF	TGTGCCTGGAGTCCCGACAGGGAGAGAGCTTTCTTT
TRBV30	TRBJ2-5	-	-	CAWKGRPGLVQETQYF	TGTGCCTGGAAAGGCCGCCCGGGACTTGTACAAGAGACCCAGTACTTC
TRBV2	TRBJ2-1	TRBD2	-	CASSFLAGEYNEQFF	TGTGCCAGCAGTTTCCTAGCGGGGGAATACAATGAGCAGTTCTTC
TRBV11-3	TRBJ1-1	-	once	CASSPEGWTGGAGTEAFF	TGTGCCAGCAGCCCAGAAGGTTGGACGGGAGGAGCTGGCACTGAAGCTTTCTTT
TRBV11-3	TRBJ1-5	-	-	CASSRGTGNQPQHF	TGTGCCAGTTCGCGGGGAACGGGCAATCAGCCCCAGCATTTT